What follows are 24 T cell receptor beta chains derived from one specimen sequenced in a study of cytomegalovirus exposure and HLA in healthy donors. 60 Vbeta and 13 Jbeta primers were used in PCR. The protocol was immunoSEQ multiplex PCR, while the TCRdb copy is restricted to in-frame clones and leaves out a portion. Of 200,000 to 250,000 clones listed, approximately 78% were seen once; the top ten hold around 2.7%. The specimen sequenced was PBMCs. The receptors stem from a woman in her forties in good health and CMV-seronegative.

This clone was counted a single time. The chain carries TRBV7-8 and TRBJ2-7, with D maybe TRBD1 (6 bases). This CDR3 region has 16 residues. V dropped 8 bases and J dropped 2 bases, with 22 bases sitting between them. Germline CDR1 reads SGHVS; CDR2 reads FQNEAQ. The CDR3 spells CASRKGPGPGAYEQYF. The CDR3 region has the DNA TGTGCCAGCCGCAAGGGTCCAGGGCCAGGGGCCTACGAGCAGTACTTC.

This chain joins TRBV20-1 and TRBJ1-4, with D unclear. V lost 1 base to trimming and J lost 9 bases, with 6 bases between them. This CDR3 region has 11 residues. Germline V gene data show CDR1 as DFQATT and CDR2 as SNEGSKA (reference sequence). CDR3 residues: CSARGPQKLFF. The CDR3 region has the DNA TGCAGTGCTAGAGGTCCTCAAAAACTGTTTTTT.

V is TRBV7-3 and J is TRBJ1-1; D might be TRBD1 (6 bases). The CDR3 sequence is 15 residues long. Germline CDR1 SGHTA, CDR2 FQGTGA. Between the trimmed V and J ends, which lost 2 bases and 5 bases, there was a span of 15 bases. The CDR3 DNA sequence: TGTGCCAGCAGCTTAGGCGGGGGGCTGGAGACTGAAGCTTTCTTT. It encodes CASSLGGGLETEAFF.

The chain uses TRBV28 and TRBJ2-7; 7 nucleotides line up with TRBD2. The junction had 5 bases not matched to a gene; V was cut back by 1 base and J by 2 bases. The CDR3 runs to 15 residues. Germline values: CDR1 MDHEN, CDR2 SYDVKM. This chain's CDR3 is CASSLSASGTYEQYF. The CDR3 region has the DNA TGTGCCAGCAGTTTATCGGCTAGCGGCACCTACGAGCAGTACTTC.

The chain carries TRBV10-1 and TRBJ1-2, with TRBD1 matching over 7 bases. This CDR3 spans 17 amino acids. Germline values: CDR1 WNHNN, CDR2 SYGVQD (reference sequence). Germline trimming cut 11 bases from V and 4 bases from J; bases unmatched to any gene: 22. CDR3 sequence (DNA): TGCGCCGGGACGAGACAGGGTAAGACCCTTTCTGGCTATGGCTACACCTTC. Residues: CAGTRQGKTLSGYGYTF.

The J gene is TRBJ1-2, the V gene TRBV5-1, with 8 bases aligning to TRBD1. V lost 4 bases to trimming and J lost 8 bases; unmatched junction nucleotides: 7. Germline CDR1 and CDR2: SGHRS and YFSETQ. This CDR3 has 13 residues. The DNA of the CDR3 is TGCGCCAGCAGCACCCGGACAGGGCGCGGCTACACCTTC. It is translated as CASSTRTGRGYTF.

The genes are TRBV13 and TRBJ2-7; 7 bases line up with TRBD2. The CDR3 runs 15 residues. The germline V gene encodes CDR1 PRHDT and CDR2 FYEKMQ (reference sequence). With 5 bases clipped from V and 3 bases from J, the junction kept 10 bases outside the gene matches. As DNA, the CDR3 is TGTGCCAGCAGCCCTCTAGCGGACCTAGACTACGAGCAGTACTTC. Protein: CASSPLADLDYEQYF.

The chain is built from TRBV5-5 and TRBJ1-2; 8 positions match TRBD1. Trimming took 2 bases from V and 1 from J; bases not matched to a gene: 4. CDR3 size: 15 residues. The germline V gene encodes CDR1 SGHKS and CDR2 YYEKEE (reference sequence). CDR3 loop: CASSLGQGINYGYTF. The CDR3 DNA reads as TGTGCCAGCAGCTTAGGACAGGGAATTAACTATGGCTACACCTTC.

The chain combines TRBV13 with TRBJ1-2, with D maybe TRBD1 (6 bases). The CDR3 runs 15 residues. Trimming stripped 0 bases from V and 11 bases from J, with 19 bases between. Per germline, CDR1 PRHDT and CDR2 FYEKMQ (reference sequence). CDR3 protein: CASSLGLLVQGSYTF. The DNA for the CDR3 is TGTGCCAGCAGCTTAGGCCTCTTGGTTCAGGGGAGTTACACCTTC.

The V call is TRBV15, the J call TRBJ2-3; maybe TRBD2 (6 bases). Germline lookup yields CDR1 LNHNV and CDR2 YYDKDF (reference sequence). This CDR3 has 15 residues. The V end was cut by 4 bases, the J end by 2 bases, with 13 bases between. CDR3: CATSNYGSLTDTQYF. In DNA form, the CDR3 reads TGTGCCACCAGCAACTACGGGAGCCTCACAGATACGCAGTATTTT.

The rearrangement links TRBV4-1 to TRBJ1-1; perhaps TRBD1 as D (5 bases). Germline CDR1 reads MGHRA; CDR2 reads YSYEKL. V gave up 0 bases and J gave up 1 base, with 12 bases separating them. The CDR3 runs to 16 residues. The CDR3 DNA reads TGCGCCAGCAGCCAAGACGCAGGGCTCGGGAACACTGAAGCTTTCTTT. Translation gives CASSQDAGLGNTEAFF.

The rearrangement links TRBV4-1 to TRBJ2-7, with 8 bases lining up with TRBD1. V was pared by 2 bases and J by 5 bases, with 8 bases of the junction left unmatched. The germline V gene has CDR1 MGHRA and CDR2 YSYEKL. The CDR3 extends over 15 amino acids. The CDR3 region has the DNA TGCGCCAGCAGCCAATCATACAGGGGGTCCCACGAGCAGTACTTC. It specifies CASSQSYRGSHEQYF.

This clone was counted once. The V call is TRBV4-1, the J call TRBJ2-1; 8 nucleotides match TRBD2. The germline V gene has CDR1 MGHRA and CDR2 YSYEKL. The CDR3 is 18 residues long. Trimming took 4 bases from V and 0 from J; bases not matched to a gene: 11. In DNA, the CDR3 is TGCGCCAGCAGCCTAACGCCCCTCCTAGCGGGCTCCTACAATGAGCAGTTCTTC. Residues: CASSLTPLLAGSYNEQFF.

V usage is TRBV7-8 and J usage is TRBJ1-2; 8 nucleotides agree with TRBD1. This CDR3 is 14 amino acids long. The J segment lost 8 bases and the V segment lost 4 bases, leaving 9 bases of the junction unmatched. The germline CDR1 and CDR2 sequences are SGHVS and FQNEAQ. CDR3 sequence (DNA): TGTGCCAGCAGCTCTAGCAGGGGGCTAGGAGGCTACACCTTC. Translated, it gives CASSSSRGLGGYTF.

The CDR3 coding sequence is TGTGCCAGCAGCAGAGGACTAGACTATACCGGGGAGCTGTTTTTT. The encoded protein is CASSRGLDYTGELFF. The chain is built from TRBV5-6 and TRBJ2-2, with 7 bases matching TRBD2. Per the germline V gene, CDR1 is SGHDT and CDR2 is YYEEEE. The CDR3 runs to 15 residues. The J segment lost 5 bases and the V segment lost 4 bases, leaving 8 bases of the junction unmatched.

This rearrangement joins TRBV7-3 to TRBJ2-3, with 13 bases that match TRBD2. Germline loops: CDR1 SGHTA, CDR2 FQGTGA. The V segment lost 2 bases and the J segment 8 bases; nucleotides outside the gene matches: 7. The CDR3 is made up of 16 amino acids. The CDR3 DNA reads TGTGCCAGCAGCTTAGGACTAGCGGGAGAGAGGCGTACGCAGTATTTT. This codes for CASSLGLAGERRTQYF.

The CDR3 reads CASSPRQGSGNTIYF. CDR3 nucleotides: TGTGCCAGCTCACCACGACAGGGGAGTGGAAACACCATATATTTT. The chain is built from TRBV18 and TRBJ1-3; the match to TRBD1 covers 8 bases. The CDR3 is made up of 15 amino acids. The V gene end was trimmed by 1 base and the J gene end by 3 bases; junction bases not matched to a gene: 2. Germline-derived CDR1 and CDR2 are KGHSH and LQKENI.

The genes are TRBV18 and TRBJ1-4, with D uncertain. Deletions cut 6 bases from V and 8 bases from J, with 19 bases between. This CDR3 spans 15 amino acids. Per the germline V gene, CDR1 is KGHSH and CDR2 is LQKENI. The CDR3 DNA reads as TGTGCCAGCTCCCAGCTGGGAGGCGGTGACGAAAAACTGTTTTTT. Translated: CASSQLGGGDEKLFF.

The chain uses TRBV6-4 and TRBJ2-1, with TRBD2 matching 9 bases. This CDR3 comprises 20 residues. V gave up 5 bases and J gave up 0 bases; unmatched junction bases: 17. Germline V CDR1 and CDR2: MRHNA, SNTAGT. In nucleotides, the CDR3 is TGTGCCAGCAGTCCGCGAAGTGGGGGCGGGAGGGCCGGCTCCTACAATGAGCAGTTCTTC. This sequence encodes CASSPRSGGGRAGSYNEQFF.

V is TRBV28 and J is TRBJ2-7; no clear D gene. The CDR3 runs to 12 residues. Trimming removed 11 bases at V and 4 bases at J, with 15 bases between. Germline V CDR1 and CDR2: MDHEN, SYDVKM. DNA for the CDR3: TGTGCCCTCATGCGCGGATCTTACGAGCAGTACTTC. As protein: CALMRGSYEQYF.

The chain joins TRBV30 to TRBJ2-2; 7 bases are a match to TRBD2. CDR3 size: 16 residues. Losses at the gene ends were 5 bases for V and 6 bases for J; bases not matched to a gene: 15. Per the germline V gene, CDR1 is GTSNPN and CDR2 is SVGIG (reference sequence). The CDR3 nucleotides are TGTGCCTGGGGAATGGGTTGGGGAGGGTGGGCCGGGGAGCTGTTTTTT. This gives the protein CAWGMGWGGWAGELFF.

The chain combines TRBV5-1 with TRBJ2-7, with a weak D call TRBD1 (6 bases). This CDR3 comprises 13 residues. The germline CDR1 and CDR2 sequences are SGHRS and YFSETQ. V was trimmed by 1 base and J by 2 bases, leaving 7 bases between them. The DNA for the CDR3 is TGCGCCAGCAGCTTGACAGGGCCCTACGAGCAGTACTTC. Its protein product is CASSLTGPYEQYF.

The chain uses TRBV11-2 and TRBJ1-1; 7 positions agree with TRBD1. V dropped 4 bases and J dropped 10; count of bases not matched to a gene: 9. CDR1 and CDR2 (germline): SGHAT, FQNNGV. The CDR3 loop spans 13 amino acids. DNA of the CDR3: TGTGCCAGCAGCTCCTCGACAGGGCGAGGAGCTTTCTTT. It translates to CASSSSTGRGAFF.

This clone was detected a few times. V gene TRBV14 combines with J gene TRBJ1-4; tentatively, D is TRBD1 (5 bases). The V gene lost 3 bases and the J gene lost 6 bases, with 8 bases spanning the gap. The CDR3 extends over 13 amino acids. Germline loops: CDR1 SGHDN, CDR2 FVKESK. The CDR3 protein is CASSHLTDEKLFF. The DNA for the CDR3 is TGTGCCAGCAGCCATCTGACAGATGAAAAACTGTTTTTT.